This TCR beta chain was observed in a study of blood T cell repertoires in COVID-19. Study context: Acute and convalescent COVID-19 specimens originated in the United States, Italy and Spain. The cDNA or gDNA used as material had been derived from T cells, B-cell-depleted T cells, or PBMCs.

Original data processing: How many nucleated cells were present was estimated from reference gene primer amplification. TCRdb's table, derived via immunoSEQ multiplex PCR, lists solely in-frame clones and lacks some. D and trimming were read from the DNA, whereas the V and J calls and clone size are those reported in that table. The sample comprises 35,000 to 50,000 clones, approximately 78% of which are singletons, and 8% to 10% rests with the top ten. Germline-derived CDR1 and CDR2 are SGDLS and YYNGEE. CDR3 length: 14 amino acids. V was cut by 0 bases and J by 4 bases, with 11 bases left in between.

The chain links TRBV9 to TRBJ2-7; maybe TRBD2 (5 bases). Specimen: peripheral blood. The sequence came from a man in his fifties or sixties in a cohort sampled during active COVID-19. The CDR3, as DNA: TGTGCCAGCAGCGTAGGGGCGGGTCGGTACGAGCAGTACTTC. It specifies CASSVGAGRYEQYF. Variable domain in full (rest from reference TRBV9 and TRBJ2-7): DSGVTQTPKHLITATGQRVTLRCSPRSGDLSVYWYQQSLDQGLQFLIQYYNGEERAKGNILERFSAQQFPDLHSELNLSSLELGDSALYFCASSVGAGRYEQYFGPGTRLTVT.